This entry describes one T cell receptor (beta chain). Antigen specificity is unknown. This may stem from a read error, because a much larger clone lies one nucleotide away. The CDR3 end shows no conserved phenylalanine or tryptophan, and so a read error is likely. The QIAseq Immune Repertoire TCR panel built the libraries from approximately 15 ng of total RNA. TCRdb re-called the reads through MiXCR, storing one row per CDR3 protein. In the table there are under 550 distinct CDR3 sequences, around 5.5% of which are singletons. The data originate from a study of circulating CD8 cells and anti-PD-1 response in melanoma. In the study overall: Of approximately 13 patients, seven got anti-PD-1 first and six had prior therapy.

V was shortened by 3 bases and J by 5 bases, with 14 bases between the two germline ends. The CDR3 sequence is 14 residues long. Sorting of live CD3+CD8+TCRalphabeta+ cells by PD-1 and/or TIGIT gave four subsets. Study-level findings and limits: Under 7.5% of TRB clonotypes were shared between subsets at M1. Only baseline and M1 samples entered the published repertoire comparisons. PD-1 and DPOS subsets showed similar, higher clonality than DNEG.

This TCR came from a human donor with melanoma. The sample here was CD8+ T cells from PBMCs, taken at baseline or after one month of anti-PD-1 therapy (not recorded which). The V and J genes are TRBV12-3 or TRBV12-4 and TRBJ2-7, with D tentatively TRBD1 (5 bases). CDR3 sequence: CASSFNGARDEQYL. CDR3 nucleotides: TGTGCCAGCAGTTTTAATGGGGCTAGGGACGAGCAGTACCTC.